What follows is one T cell receptor beta chain and its context. Its antigen is currently unknown. Cells were stimulated with overlapping HIV-1 Gag 15-mer peptides. Responding CD4+ T cells were sorted by upregulation of both CD40 ligand and CD69. Donors were HIV-1-infected adults who began suppressive ART during chronic infection. Donors had undetectable plasma HIV-1 RNA, under 50 copies/mL, for 4+ years. The sample comes from a study of persistence of HIV-infected CD4 T cells. Sequencing used immunoSEQ version 4 in survey mode. Profiled with immunoSEQ multiplex PCR; TCRdb holds only in-frame clones, not every one. The data hold about 13,000 clones, with about 66% observed a single time. The CDR3 is 18 residues long.

J is TRBJ1-5 and V is TRBV21-1; the tabulated D call, TRBD1, remains unverified against the DNA. TRBV21-1 is marked as a pseudogene. The sequencing here drew on CD4+ T cells sorted from PBMCs after roughly 18-hour stimulation, taken from a patient who received antiretroviral therapy. The clonotype originates from an adult man with HIV who was CMV-seropositive. CDR3 residues: CASSKDKDIVHNGEPQHF. The CDR3 nucleotides are TGTGCCAGCAGCAAAGACAAGGACATAGTACACAATGGGGAGCCCCAGCATTTT.